This is a list of T cell receptor beta chains from one sample in a study of T-cell memory formation after mild COVID-19. TCRdb re-called the 5' RACE reads with MiXCR, one entry per CDR3 protein. The table lists hundreds of thousands of distinct CDR3 sequences, approximately 29% of them singletons. The sequenced material came from PBMCs or a T cell subset sorted from them (not recorded which). Every receptor here comes from an adult woman who had mild COVID-19 (a few samples of this study predate the infection). Cell type and time point are not known. CDR3s include the opening cysteine and the closing phenylalanine or tryptophan. Fields, in order: clone size, V gene, J gene, D gene, CDR3 protein, CDR3 DNA. A D gene is named only where the DNA matches it firmly. Clone size is not always given. Where it is, it says once, few, many or a class for expanded clones.

clone_size: .; v_call: TRBV5-1; j_call: TRBJ2-7; d_call: .; cdr3_aa: CASSFGFGQNSYEQYF; cdr3_nt: TGCGCCAGCAGCTTCGGGTTTGGGCAAAACTCCTACGAGCAGTACTTC
clone_size: few; v_call: TRBV20-1; j_call: TRBJ2-1; d_call: TRBD2; cdr3_aa: CSARWLGRALPYNEQFF; cdr3_nt: TGCAGTGCTAGATGGCTCGGGAGGGCGTTGCCCTACAATGAGCAGTTCTTC
clone_size: few; v_call: TRBV6-5; j_call: TRBJ2-7; d_call: TRBD2; cdr3_aa: CASSYSAGGPYEQYF; cdr3_nt: TGTGCCAGCAGTTACTCAGCGGGGGGGCCCTACGAGCAGTACTTC
clone_size: few; v_call: TRBV11-1; j_call: TRBJ2-1; d_call: TRBD2; cdr3_aa: CASSSGRRYNEQFF; cdr3_nt: TGTGCCAGCAGCAGCGGGAGGAGGTACAATGAGCAGTTCTTC
clone_size: .; v_call: TRBV12-3/TRBV12-4; j_call: TRBJ2-1; d_call: .; cdr3_aa: CASSLTGHGLNEQFF; cdr3_nt: TGTGCCAGCAGTTTAACGGGACACGGCCTCAATGAGCAGTTCTTC
clone_size: few; v_call: TRBV9; j_call: TRBJ2-1; d_call: .; cdr3_aa: CASSALQGMGYNEQFF; cdr3_nt: TGTGCCAGCAGCGCACTACAGGGAATGGGGTACAATGAGCAGTTCTTC
clone_size: .; v_call: TRBV3-1; j_call: TRBJ2-5; d_call: TRBD2; cdr3_aa: CASSQVASGETQYF; cdr3_nt: TGTGCCAGCAGCCAAGTAGCTAGCGGGGAGACCCAGTACTTC
clone_size: .; v_call: TRBV29-1; j_call: TRBJ2-3; d_call: TRBD2; cdr3_aa: CSALATLGTSVFRADTQYF; cdr3_nt: TGCAGCGCCCTAGCAACCCTCGGGACTAGCGTTTTTAGGGCAGATACGCAGTATTTT
clone_size: .; v_call: TRBV9; j_call: TRBJ1-1; d_call: .; cdr3_aa: CASSPWGVNTEAFF; cdr3_nt: TGTGCCAGCAGCCCCTGGGGGGTGAACACTGAAGCTTTCTTT
clone_size: .; v_call: TRBV10-3; j_call: TRBJ2-5; d_call: TRBD2; cdr3_aa: CAISGTTSGRETQYF; cdr3_nt: TGTGCCATCAGTGGGACGACTAGCGGACGCGAGACCCAGTACTTC
clone_size: .; v_call: TRBV7-2; j_call: TRBJ2-3; d_call: .; cdr3_aa: CASSLRRGYSTDTQYF; cdr3_nt: TGTGCCAGCAGCCTCCGGCGCGGATACAGCACAGATACGCAGTATTTT
clone_size: .; v_call: TRBV12-3/TRBV12-4; j_call: TRBJ1-4; d_call: .; cdr3_aa: CASSRAGYEKLFF; cdr3_nt: TGTGCCAGCTCCAGGGCGGGGTATGAAAAACTGTTTTTT
clone_size: few; v_call: TRBV29-1; j_call: TRBJ2-1; d_call: .; cdr3_aa: CSVEWERPIF; cdr3_nt: TGCAGCGTTGAATGGGAGCGGCCCATCTTC
clone_size: few; v_call: TRBV3-1; j_call: TRBJ2-7; d_call: .; cdr3_aa: CASSQVSGEQYF; cdr3_nt: TGTGCCAGCAGCCAAGTTTCGGGCGAGCAGTACTTC
clone_size: few; v_call: TRBV25-1; j_call: TRBJ1-2; d_call: .; cdr3_aa: CASTQTGIANYGYTF; cdr3_nt: TGTGCCAGCACCCAGACAGGAATAGCTAACTATGGCTACACCTTC
clone_size: .; v_call: TRBV24-1; j_call: TRBJ2-1; d_call: TRBD1; cdr3_aa: CATSDSGTDNEQFF; cdr3_nt: TGTGCCACCAGTGATTCGGGGACAGATAATGAGCAGTTCTTC
clone_size: .; v_call: TRBV12-3/TRBV12-4; j_call: TRBJ1-1; d_call: .; cdr3_aa: CASSGRLNTEAFF; cdr3_nt: TGTGCCAGCAGTGGACGTTTGAACACTGAAGCTTTCTTT
clone_size: few; v_call: TRBV24-1; j_call: TRBJ2-3; d_call: .; cdr3_aa: CATSDTRVRPTDTQYF; cdr3_nt: TGTGCCACCAGTGATACTCGCGTCCGGCCCACAGATACGCAGTATTTT
clone_size: .; v_call: TRBV6-5; j_call: TRBJ2-7; d_call: .; cdr3_aa: CASSNGRGAPYEQYF; cdr3_nt: TGTGCCAGCAGTAATGGACGGGGGGCCCCCTACGAGCAGTACTTC
clone_size: .; v_call: TRBV6-5; j_call: TRBJ2-7; d_call: .; cdr3_aa: CASSKRIGLEGVTSYEQYF; cdr3_nt: TGTGCCAGCAGCAAAAGGATCGGCCTTGAGGGTGTCACCTCCTACGAGCAGTACTTC
clone_size: few; v_call: TRBV6-5; j_call: TRBJ1-6; d_call: .; cdr3_aa: CASTKRGTGNSPLHF; cdr3_nt: TGTGCCAGCACCAAACGTGGGACCGGAAATTCACCCCTCCACTTT
clone_size: few; v_call: TRBV7-3; j_call: TRBJ2-3; d_call: .; cdr3_aa: CASSLIWASTDTQYF; cdr3_nt: TGTGCCAGCAGCTTAATTTGGGCTAGCACAGATACGCAGTATTTT
clone_size: many; v_call: TRBV12-3/TRBV12-4; j_call: TRBJ2-5; d_call: TRBD1; cdr3_aa: CASGTGGHETQYF; cdr3_nt: TGTGCCAGCGGGACAGGGGGCCACGAGACCCAGTACTTC
clone_size: few; v_call: TRBV5-6; j_call: TRBJ2-5; d_call: TRBD2; cdr3_aa: CASSLGAGRQETQYF; cdr3_nt: TGTGCCAGCAGCTTGGGAGCGGGGCGTCAAGAGACCCAGTACTTC
clone_size: few; v_call: TRBV7-2; j_call: TRBJ1-5; d_call: .; cdr3_aa: CASSPYDTRTVQPQHF; cdr3_nt: TGTGCCAGCAGCCCATATGACACCAGGACAGTTCAGCCCCAGCATTTT
clone_size: few; v_call: TRBV5-1; j_call: TRBJ1-4; d_call: .; cdr3_aa: CASSPGSQVNEKLFF; cdr3_nt: TGCGCCAGCAGCCCGGGGAGCCAGGTTAATGAAAAACTGTTTTTT
clone_size: few; v_call: TRBV7-9; j_call: TRBJ2-5; d_call: .; cdr3_aa: CASSPSYKEQETQYF; cdr3_nt: TGTGCCAGCAGCCCCTCCTACAAGGAGCAAGAGACCCAGTACTTC
clone_size: .; v_call: TRBV10-3; j_call: TRBJ2-1; d_call: .; cdr3_aa: CAISAIPGGPGKQFF; cdr3_nt: TGTGCCATCAGCGCAATACCGGGGGGCCCCGGTAAGCAGTTCTTC
clone_size: .; v_call: TRBV7-9; j_call: TRBJ1-1; d_call: .; cdr3_aa: CASSSSRYMNTEAFF; cdr3_nt: TGTGCCAGCAGCTCCTCGCGGTACATGAACACTGAAGCTTTCTTT
clone_size: few; v_call: TRBV5-1; j_call: TRBJ2-4; d_call: TRBD1; cdr3_aa: CASSPGTGSGAGNIQYF; cdr3_nt: TGCGCCAGCAGCCCCGGGACAGGGAGCGGAGCCGGGAACATTCAGTACTTC
clone_size: few; v_call: TRBV6-5; j_call: TRBJ2-1; d_call: .; cdr3_aa: CASGNNEQFF; cdr3_nt: TGTGCCAGCGGCAACAATGAGCAGTTCTTC
clone_size: few; v_call: TRBV5-1; j_call: TRBJ2-3; d_call: TRBD2; cdr3_aa: CASSRTSGGAPDTQYF; cdr3_nt: TGCGCCAGCAGCCGGACTAGCGGGGGGGCGCCAGATACGCAGTATTTT
clone_size: .; v_call: TRBV7-2; j_call: TRBJ1-4; d_call: .; cdr3_aa: CASSPNRETNEKLFF; cdr3_nt: TGTGCCAGCAGCCCCAACAGGGAAACTAATGAAAAACTGTTTTTT
clone_size: few; v_call: TRBV10-3; j_call: TRBJ2-2; d_call: .; cdr3_aa: CAISDGNTGELFF; cdr3_nt: TGTGCCATCAGTGACGGGAACACCGGGGAGCTGTTTTTT
clone_size: .; v_call: TRBV4-1; j_call: TRBJ2-2; d_call: .; cdr3_aa: CASSPDSQVGSGELFF; cdr3_nt: TGCGCCAGCAGTCCGGACAGCCAGGTGGGGTCCGGGGAGCTGTTTTTT
clone_size: .; v_call: TRBV5-1; j_call: TRBJ2-1; d_call: TRBD2; cdr3_aa: CASSLVGREVYNEQFF; cdr3_nt: TGCGCCAGCAGCTTGGTTGGTCGGGAGGTTTACAATGAGCAGTTCTTC
clone_size: .; v_call: TRBV5-1; j_call: TRBJ2-3; d_call: TRBD2; cdr3_aa: CASSLEASGETDTQYF; cdr3_nt: TGCGCCAGCAGCTTGGAGGCTAGCGGGGAGACAGATACGCAGTATTTT
clone_size: few; v_call: TRBV4-2; j_call: TRBJ1-6; d_call: .; cdr3_aa: CASSQETARNSPLHF; cdr3_nt: TGTGCCAGCAGCCAAGAGACTGCCAGGAATTCACCCCTCCACTTT
clone_size: .; v_call: TRBV6-6; j_call: TRBJ1-4; d_call: TRBD1; cdr3_aa: CASNLQGNGEKLFF; cdr3_nt: TGTGCCAGCAATCTACAGGGGAATGGTGAAAAACTGTTTTTT
clone_size: few; v_call: TRBV12-3/TRBV12-4; j_call: TRBJ2-2; d_call: .; cdr3_aa: CASSLRGRGTGELFF; cdr3_nt: TGTGCCAGCAGTCTGAGGGGCAGGGGCACCGGGGAGCTGTTTTTT
clone_size: .; v_call: TRBV11-2; j_call: TRBJ2-7; d_call: .; cdr3_aa: CASSLAPTGASEQYF; cdr3_nt: TGTGCCAGCAGCTTAGCCCCAACTGGGGCAAGTGAGCAGTACTTC
clone_size: few; v_call: TRBV6-1; j_call: TRBJ2-7; d_call: .; cdr3_aa: CASSEVLGQRAYEQYF; cdr3_nt: TGTGCCAGCAGTGAAGTTTTGGGGCAGAGAGCCTACGAGCAGTACTTC
clone_size: once; v_call: TRBV7-2; j_call: TRBJ1-2; d_call: .; cdr3_aa: CASSLAPPDYGYTF; cdr3_nt: TGTGCCAGCAGCTTAGCGCCCCCAGACTATGGCTACACCTTC
clone_size: .; v_call: TRBV20-1; j_call: TRBJ2-7; d_call: .; cdr3_aa: CRSSSAYSSYEQYF; cdr3_nt: TGCAGATCCTCTAGCGCATATAGCTCCTACGAGCAGTACTTC
clone_size: .; v_call: TRBV4-1; j_call: TRBJ1-2; d_call: .; cdr3_aa: CASSQDGRRPNYGYTF; cdr3_nt: TGCGCCAGCAGCCAAGACGGTCGGAGGCCCAACTATGGCTACACCTTC
clone_size: .; v_call: TRBV14; j_call: TRBJ2-7; d_call: .; cdr3_aa: CASSDSNLSYEQYF; cdr3_nt: TGTGCCAGCAGCGACAGCAATCTATCCTACGAGCAGTACTTC
clone_size: .; v_call: TRBV7-6; j_call: TRBJ2-7; d_call: .; cdr3_aa: CASSPTRGQYEQYF; cdr3_nt: TGTGCCAGCAGCCCTACCAGGGGTCAGTACGAGCAGTACTTC
clone_size: .; v_call: TRBV9; j_call: TRBJ2-1; d_call: TRBD2; cdr3_aa: CASSVGEGGGPWHEQFF; cdr3_nt: TGTGCCAGCAGCGTAGGCGAGGGCGGGGGGCCGTGGCATGAGCAGTTCTTC
clone_size: .; v_call: TRBV7-8; j_call: TRBJ2-7; d_call: .; cdr3_aa: CASSFPGGGGFAEQYF; cdr3_nt: TGTGCCAGCAGCTTCCCCGGGGGAGGGGGGTTCGCCGAGCAGTACTTC
clone_size: .; v_call: TRBV6-1; j_call: TRBJ2-7; d_call: .; cdr3_aa: CASSDGGSWYEQYF; cdr3_nt: TGTGCCAGCAGTGATGGGGGATCGTGGTACGAGCAGTACTTC